The 11 T cell receptor beta chains below come from one sample, sequenced in a study of CD4 and CD8 cells across lung adenocarcinoma regions. MiXCR, applied by TCRdb to the PCR reads, yields one record per CDR3 protein. The data contain fewer than 30,000 distinct CDR3 sequences, approximately 53% of them singletons. Sequencing used CD8+ T cells from the center of a lung tumor. These receptors were obtained from a male donor with lung adenocarcinoma. The CD4 and CD8 labels of this study may be unreliable.

V usage is TRBV4-1 and J usage is TRBJ2-4, with D perhaps given as TRBD1 or TRBD2 (5 bases each). Germline V CDR1 and CDR2: MGHRA, YSYEKL. The CDR3 has 17 amino acids. Trimming left V 4 bases short and J 13 bases short, with 29 bases between. The CDR3 nucleotides are TGCGCCAGCAGCCGAGTATCGGGGCCCGGGGCCGAAAATACGCAGTACTTC. This codes for CASSRVSGPGAENTQYF.

Points on this clonotype: Lacking the conserved final phenylalanine or tryptophan, this CDR3 likely reflects a read error. It is unclear where the CDR3 begins or ends on the DNA, so no DNA is shown, and the CDR3 is as TCRdb lists it. CDR3 residues: CASSYGSG. The chain links TRBV6-5 to TRBJ2-7; the DNA was not compared with TRBD2, the D call given in the table. The CDR3 is 8 amino acids in total, end residues counted. Per the germline V gene, CDR1 is MNHEY and CDR2 is SVGAGI.

V gene TRBV7-8 combines with J gene TRBJ2-1; 7 bases align to TRBD2. The CDR3 extends over 15 amino acids. CDR1 SGHVS and CDR2 FQNEAQ come from the germline V gene. The V segment lost 5 bases and the J segment 4 bases; nucleotides outside the gene matches: 8. The CDR3 here is CASSLTGGRYNEQFF. The CDR3 DNA follows: TGTGCCAGCAGCCTGACGGGAGGAAGGTACAATGAGCAGTTCTTC. Full variable domain (missing parts from reference TRBV7-8 and TRBJ2-1): GAGVSQSPRYKVAKRGQDVALRCDPISGHVSLFWYQQALGQGPEFLTYFQNEAQLDKSGLPSDRFFAERPEGSVSTLKIQRTQQEDSAVYLCASSLTGGRYNEQFFGPGTRLTVL.

Remarks on this clonotype: Sequence at one end of the junction differs from germline and may be a read error. The gene calls are TRBV6-1 and TRBJ1-2, with 8 positions matching TRBD1. Germline V gene lookup returns CDR1 MNHNS and CDR2 SASEGT. The CDR3 is made up of 14 amino acids. CDR3: CASSEPGGWTGATF. The DNA of the CDR3 is TGTGCCAGCAGTGAACCAGGGGGCTGGACTGGAGCTACCTTT.

This clonotype was seen only once. At one end, the junction sequence differs from germline, possibly due to a read error. The chain recombines TRBV10-1 with TRBJ2-4; perhaps TRBD2 as D (6 bases). This CDR3 has 15 residues. Germline values: CDR1 WNHNN, CDR2 SYGVQD (reference sequence). The CDR3 DNA reads as TGCGCCAGCGGGGCGGGGCGGTGGGCAAAAAACACGCAGTACTTT. It is translated as CASGAGRWAKNTQYF.

The V call is TRBV7-2, the J call TRBJ2-3; TRBD2 is a possible D gene (5 bases). Trimming left V 5 bases short and J 3 bases short, with 12 bases between. Germline CDR1 is SGHTA and CDR2 is FQGNSA. The CDR3 contains 14 residues. In nucleotides, the CDR3 is TGTGCCAGCAGCGCGCGGACTTCTACAGATACGCAGTATTTT. It is translated as CASSARTSTDTQYF.

Judged by abundance, this clonotype is medium-sized. The chain links TRBV6-1 to TRBJ2-1, with 9 bases that match TRBD2. The J call may be in error: the DNA end matches TRBJ2-7 better. The CDR3 sequence is 15 residues long. CDR1 is MNHNS and CDR2 is SASEGT in the germline V gene. CDR3 DNA: TGTGCCAGCACCGGGTCTGGCGGGAGGGCGAGGGAGCAGTACTTC. Translating it yields CASTGSGGRAREQYF.

The chain is built from TRBV27 and TRBJ2-1; D possibly matches TRBD1 or TRBD2 (6 bases each). The V gene lost 1 base and the J gene lost 1 base, with 20 bases spanning the gap. Looked up from germline, CDR1 is MNHEY and CDR2 is SMNVEV (reference sequence). The CDR3 consists of 19 residues. The CDR3, as DNA: TGTGCCAGCAGTTTATATCTCTGGGCAGGGGACTCGTCCTACAATGAGCAGTTCTTC. As protein: CASSLYLWAGDSSYNEQFF.

This clonotype appeared a few times. V is TRBV6-1 and J is TRBJ2-3; 13 bases fit TRBD2. The CDR3 is made up of 16 amino acids. J gave up 2 bases and V 5 bases, and 4 bases lay outside the gene matches. From germline, CDR1 is MNHNS and CDR2 SASEGT. The CDR3 sequence: CASSRTSGSLTDTQYF. CDR3 nucleotide sequence: TGTGCCAGCAGTAGGACTAGCGGGAGTCTCACAGATACGCAGTATTTT.

The chain has TRBV6-1 and TRBJ2-3, with 7 bases fitting TRBD2. The J call may be mistaken, given a closer DNA end match to TRBJ2-7. CDR1 MNHNS and CDR2 SASEGT come from the germline V gene. The CDR3 is 14 amino acids. The CDR3 region has the DNA TGTGCGGGCAGCGTAGCGGGTGACCGAGATACGCAGTACTTC. Amino acid sequence: CAGSVAGDRDTQYF.

Many counts were recorded for this clonotype. This rearrangement joins TRBV6-5 to TRBJ2-2; D is unresolved. CDR3 length: 13 amino acids. Between the trimmed V and J ends, which lost 8 bases and 6 bases, there was a span of 13 bases. From germline, CDR1 is MNHEY and CDR2 SVGAGI. Written as DNA, the CDR3 is TGTGCCAGCCAAGTGGCTTTGCCCGGGGAGCTGTTTTTT. It yields the protein CASQVALPGELFF.